These T cell receptor beta chains were read from a single sample in a study of T cells after yellow fever vaccination. MiXCR, applied by TCRdb to the 5' RACE reads, yields one record per CDR3 protein. In the table there are 500,000 to 650,000 distinct CDR3 sequences, about 12% of which are singletons. The material was PBMCs, obtained on the day of the yellow fever booster vaccination. These receptors all come from a man under 40 who received the YFV17D yellow fever vaccine. Each CDR3 is given with its conserved first and last residue.

J gene,V gene,CDR3 protein
TRBJ2-3,TRBV6-5,CASSYFAGIPTDTQYF
TRBJ1-2,TRBV15,CATSRGARSDGYTF
TRBJ2-1,TRBV20-1,CSASGGRTTHYNEQFF
TRBJ2-1,TRBV29-1,CSVEIGEQFF
TRBJ1-5,TRBV6-4,CASSFEGGQPQHF
TRBJ2-4,TRBV6-2/TRBV6-3,CASSLFSGTQNIQYF
TRBJ2-5,TRBV6-5,CASSYGGDQETQYF
TRBJ2-3,TRBV3-1,CASSHPKRTDTQYF
TRBJ2-7,TRBV15,CATSRDRQSSYEQYF
TRBJ2-7,TRBV6-2/TRBV6-3,CASSNGRGLFEQYF
TRBJ2-3,TRBV4-2,CASSQDGPGPTQYF
TRBJ2-7,TRBV28,CASSYRRYEQYF
TRBJ2-1,TRBV7-9,CASSLAQGMNEQFF
TRBJ2-3,TRBV20-1,CSPIFLLTDTQYF
TRBJ2-7,TRBV7-9,CASSHSLGKGEQYF
TRBJ1-5,TRBV5-6,CASSPHPGGNQPQHF
TRBJ2-1,TRBV6-2/TRBV6-3,CASRTGGPYNEQFF
TRBJ2-1,TRBV2,CASSNQGGGNEQFF
TRBJ2-3,TRBV6-1,CASSLSPAGADTQYF
TRBJ2-7,TRBV11-2,CASSLSTGGLFYEQYF
TRBJ1-1,TRBV11-1,CASSLGLIQTGRNTEAFF
TRBJ2-7,TRBV12-3/TRBV12-4,CASRPGHFYEQYF
TRBJ2-2,TRBV20-1,CSARDPGGLNTGELFF
TRBJ2-7,TRBV30,CAWSVKKGAYEQYF
TRBJ1-4,TRBV6-2/TRBV6-3,CASAGDRSNEKLFF
TRBJ2-1,TRBV28,CASSSQGAWYNEQFF
TRBJ2-5,TRBV7-9,CASNWYQETQYF
TRBJ1-1,TRBV20-1,CSAITGGTEAFF
TRBJ1-2,TRBV24-1,CATSDLRRSYGYTF
TRBJ1-2,TRBV6-1,CASSGGGVGGYTF
TRBJ2-2,TRBV29-1,CSAGTGSGELFF
TRBJ2-4,TRBV18,CASSPRGSVAIPIQYF
TRBJ1-2,TRBV7-2,CASSLVGLNFNYGYTF
TRBJ2-1,TRBV7-2,CASSLPGTGANEQFF
TRBJ1-3,TRBV4-1,CASSQGDRIGNTIYF
TRBJ1-1,TRBV20-1,CSASRTGKTEAFF
TRBJ1-6,TRBV12-3/TRBV12-4,CASSPSTGLYNSPLHF
TRBJ2-7,TRBV15,CATSSTYGEQYF
TRBJ2-7,TRBV7-9,CASSPSGRAFVEQYF
TRBJ2-5,TRBV20-1,CSARTPENQETQYF
TRBJ2-5,TRBV14,CASSGQGVSQYF
TRBJ2-2,TRBV7-2,CASSAQPGLATGELFF
TRBJ2-3,TRBV5-1,CASSRDTYTDTQYF
TRBJ2-2,TRBV5-6,CASSLDRAVSGELFF
TRBJ2-1,TRBV5-4,CASSPGSGDYNEQFF
TRBJ2-5,TRBV20-1,CSAPRGRGETQYF
TRBJ2-7,TRBV7-9,CASSLVGDREQYF
TRBJ2-1,TRBV20-1,CSANAGGEQFF
TRBJ1-4,TRBV5-4,CASSEQGVNEKLFF
TRBJ2-7,TRBV7-9,CASTPTSPLYEQYF
TRBJ2-5,TRBV12-3/TRBV12-4,CASRHRLAGEETQYF
TRBJ2-2,TRBV4-3,CASSQEGGGATGELFF
TRBJ1-2,TRBV30,CAWSVTLAYGYTF
TRBJ2-7,TRBV6-5,CASSYSVGLPAYEQYF
TRBJ2-5,TRBV4-1,CASSQEIAQETQYF